The 5 T cell receptor beta chains in this list originate from one sample, sequenced in a study of T cells after yellow fever vaccination. TCRdb processed the 5' RACE reads anew with MiXCR; each CDR3 protein has one entry. The table records some 420,000 distinct CDR3 sequences, around 19% of them present only once. This specimen consisted of PBMCs, obtained before the yellow fever booster vaccination. Receptor source: a man aged 18-30 years who received the YFV17D yellow fever vaccine.

V gene TRBV6-2 or TRBV6-3 combines with J gene TRBJ1-2; D gene ambiguous. V was trimmed by 7 bases and J by 12 bases, leaving 9 bases between them. The CDR3 has 9 amino acids. Germline CDR1 is MNHEY and CDR2 is SVGEGT. The CDR3 reads CASNPGHTF. Here the CDR3 DNA reads TGTGCCAGCAACCCGGGCCACACCTTC.

The gene calls are TRBV7-9 and TRBJ1-1, with D perhaps matching TRBD1 (5 bases). V lost 3 bases and J lost 6, with 17 bases in between. CDR3 length: 15 residues. Per the germline V gene, CDR1 is SEHNR and CDR2 is FQNEAQ (reference sequence). The CDR3 nucleotides are TGTGCCAGCAGCTTTCTTTATGCGGGGGTCCCTGAAGCTTTCTTT. This translates into CASSFLYAGVPEAFF.

This clonotype has only a few counts. The chain joins TRBV20-1 to TRBJ2-7, with TRBD2 matching over 10 bases. The CDR3 has 13 amino acids. J lost 6 bases, V lost 1 base, and 3 bases had no gene match. Germline CDR1 reads DFQATT; CDR2 reads SNEGSKA (reference sequence). The CDR3 region is CSARASSGGEQYV. CDR3 nucleotide sequence: TGCAGTGCTAGAGCCTCTAGCGGGGGCGAGCAGTACGTC.

This chain joins TRBV6-1 and TRBJ2-1, with unresolved D. This CDR3 has 14 residues. V lost 3 bases and J lost 6, with 12 bases in between. The germline V gene encodes CDR1 MNHNS and CDR2 SASEGT. The CDR3 protein is CASSEVMYGNEQFF. In nucleotides, the CDR3 is TGTGCCAGCAGTGAGGTAATGTACGGCAATGAGCAGTTCTTC.

V usage is TRBV5-1 and J usage is TRBJ2-2; D might be TRBD2 (6 bases). The CDR3 has 14 residues. Trimming stripped 4 bases from V and 6 bases from J, with 13 bases between. Germline V gene data show CDR1 as SGHRS and CDR2 as YFSETQ. CDR3 in amino acids: CASSRTLAAGELFF. Written as DNA, the CDR3 is TGCGCCAGCAGCCGAACACTAGCTGCCGGGGAGCTGTTTTTT.